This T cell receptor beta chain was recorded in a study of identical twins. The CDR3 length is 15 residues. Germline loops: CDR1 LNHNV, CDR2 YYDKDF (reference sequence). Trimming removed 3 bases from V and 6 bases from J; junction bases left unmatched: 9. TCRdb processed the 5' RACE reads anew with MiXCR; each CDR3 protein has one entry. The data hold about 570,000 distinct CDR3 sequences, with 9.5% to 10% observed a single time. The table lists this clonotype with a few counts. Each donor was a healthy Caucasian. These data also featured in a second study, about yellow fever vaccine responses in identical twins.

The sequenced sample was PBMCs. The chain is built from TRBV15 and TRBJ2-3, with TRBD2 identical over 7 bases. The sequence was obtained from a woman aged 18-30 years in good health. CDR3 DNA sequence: TGTGCCACCAGCAGTGGGACTATCTATGCGGATACGCAGTATTTT. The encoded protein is CATSSGTIYADTQYF.